The 21 T cell receptor beta chains given below trace back to one sample, sequenced in a study of shared clonotypes between healthy human individuals. Only in-frame clones appear in the TCRdb table, and some are missing; sequencing was by immunoSEQ multiplex PCR. This sample has approximately 2.1 million clones, with roughly 93% found just once. The specimen sequenced was naive CD4+ T cells from PBMCs. Subset of the sample: CD45RA+ positively selected. The source is a man aged 18 to 29 in good health. Some clones in this sample may be carry-over from other donors' samples.

CDR3: CASSFSPSNTEAFF. Written as DNA, the CDR3 is TGTGCCAGCAGCTTTTCACCCTCGAACACTGAAGCTTTCTTT. The chain links TRBV7-9 to TRBJ1-1; no definite D call. Germline CDR1 is SEHNR and CDR2 is FQNEAQ (reference sequence). V dropped 3 bases and J dropped 1 base, with 9 bases sitting between them. This CDR3 region has 14 residues.

The gene calls are TRBV18 and TRBJ2-7, with D tentatively TRBD1 (5 bases). This CDR3 spans 15 amino acids. Per the germline V gene, CDR1 is KGHSH and CDR2 is LQKENI. Trimming took 3 bases from V and 0 from J, leaving 12 bases between them. The CDR3 loop is CASSPYQDISYEQYF. In DNA, the CDR3 is TGTGCCAGCTCACCGTACCAGGACATCTCCTACGAGCAGTACTTC.

The chain is built from TRBV5-1 and TRBJ2-7; TRBD2 aligns across 15 bases. Germline V lookup: CDR1 SGHRS, CDR2 YFSETQ. Unmatched junction bases numbered 9, after V lost 5 bases and J lost 3 bases. This CDR3 has 17 amino acids. The CDR3 is CASRGGLAGGKYYEQYF. The CDR3 nucleotides read TGCGCCAGCAGAGGAGGACTAGCGGGAGGGAAATACTACGAGCAGTACTTC.

The V gene is TRBV18, the J gene TRBJ1-5, with D maybe TRBD1 (6 bases). The CDR3 is 14 amino acids. V shed 3 bases and J shed 5 bases, with 11 bases lying between them. The germline CDR1 and CDR2 sequences are KGHSH and LQKENI. The DNA of the CDR3 is TGTGCCAGCTCACCCGGGACATGGTATCAGCCCCAGCATTTT. Translating it yields CASSPGTWYQPQHF. Filled out from reference TRBV18 and TRBJ1-5, the complete variable domain reads NAGVMQNPRHLVRRRGQEARLRCSPMKGHSHVYWYRQLPEEGLKFMVYLQKENIIDESGMPKERFSAEFPKEGPSILRIQQVVRGDSAAYFCASSPGTWYQPQHFGDGTRLSIL.

The chain uses TRBV5-5 and TRBJ2-1, with TRBD2 identical over 7 bases. The ends lost 3 bases at V and 9 bases at J; junction bases unmatched: 9. Germline-derived CDR1 and CDR2 are SGHKS and YYEKEE (reference sequence). The CDR3 consists of 14 residues. The chain's CDR3 is CASSSERDRAEQFF. As DNA, the CDR3 is TGTGCCAGCAGCTCCGAGCGGGATCGCGCTGAGCAGTTCTTC.

Of note for this clone: Within the sample, other DNA sequences also encode this same CDR3. The gene calls are TRBV7-3 and TRBJ2-5; no reliable D call. Germline V gene data show CDR1 as SGHTA and CDR2 as FQGTGA. The CDR3 runs to 13 residues. V lost 6 bases, J lost 1 base, and 9 bases lay in between. For the CDR3, the DNA is TGTGCCAGCAGTCCCCGGACCCAAGAGACCCAGTACTTC. It encodes CASSPRTQETQYF.

DNA for the CDR3: TGCGCCAGCAGCTTAGGGAGCGCTCTCAATGAGCAGTTCTTC. Protein sequence: CASSLGSALNEQFF. The V and J genes are TRBV5-1 and TRBJ2-1, with D perhaps TRBD2 (5 bases). Germline CDR1 is SGHRS and CDR2 is YFSETQ. V lost 2 bases and J lost 6, with 12 bases in between. The CDR3 has 14 residues.

A word on this clone: The junction does not match germline at one end; this may be a read error. This chain joins TRBV5-1 and TRBJ2-1; either TRBD1 or TRBD2 may fit D (5 bases each). CDR3 length: 14 residues. Germline lookup yields CDR1 SGHRS and CDR2 YFSETQ. The CDR3 region has the DNA TGCGCCAGCAACTTGGGTGGGACCTCAAATGAGCAGTTCTTC. This sequence encodes CASNLGGTSNEQFF.

The V call is TRBV2, the J call TRBJ1-1, with D maybe TRBD1 (5 bases). In germline, CDR1 is SNHLY, CDR2 FYNNEI. With 2 bases removed from V and 5 bases from J, the gap between germline ends came to 12 bases. This CDR3 is 14 amino acids long. CDR3 loop: CASSEQGGWTEAFF. The CDR3 DNA reads as TGTGCCAGCAGTGAACAGGGAGGGTGGACTGAAGCTTTCTTT.

To note about this clone: One end of the junction fails to match germline, which may point to a read error. This chain joins TRBV19 and TRBJ1-2, with D unclear. The CDR3 extends over 13 amino acids. Looked up from germline, CDR1 is LNHDA and CDR2 is SQIVND (reference sequence). CDR3 amino acids: CASSIPSIGPNSF. CDR3 coding DNA: TGTGCCAGTAGTATTCCCAGCATCGGACCCAACAGCTTC.

The chain employs TRBV18 and TRBJ1-5, with a weak D call TRBD1 (5 bases). Germline V gene data show CDR1 as KGHSH and CDR2 as LQKENI. The CDR3 is 14 amino acids. With 6 bases removed from V and 4 bases from J, the gap between germline ends came to 13 bases. CDR3 nucleotides: TGTGCCAGCTCTTTTACCGGGGCAAATCAGCCCCAGCATTTT. Amino acids: CASSFTGANQPQHF.

CDR3 sequence (DNA): TGTGCCAGCAGCTCCTTAGGGGGTGGCGGGAGGGCCAACGAGCAGTACTTC. Translated: CASSSLGGGGRANEQYF. The chain recombines TRBV7-9 with TRBJ2-7, with 9 bases that match TRBD2. The CDR3 is 17 amino acids. Per germline, CDR1 SEHNR and CDR2 FQNEAQ (reference sequence). The junction had 15 bases not matched to a gene; V was cut back by 4 bases and J by 5 bases.

A note on this clone: This sample includes further DNA sequences coding for the same CDR3. The CDR3, as DNA: TGTGCCAGCAGTCCAGGGGGATATGGCTACACCTTC. Translated: CASSPGGYGYTF. This chain uses TRBV28 with TRBJ1-2; TRBD1 matches 7 bases. J was trimmed by 5 bases and V by 5 bases; bases with no gene match: 2. CDR3 length equals 12 residues. Germline CDR1 is MDHEN and CDR2 is SYDVKM.

Turning to this clone: The sample contains more than one DNA sequence encoding this CDR3. This rearrangement joins TRBV5-1 to TRBJ1-5, with 7 bases fitting TRBD1. CDR3 length: 15 amino acids. The J segment lost 3 bases and the V segment lost 4 bases, leaving 7 bases of the junction unmatched. Germline V gives CDR1 SGHRS, CDR2 YFSETQ. The CDR3 loop reads CASSPGTAINQPQHF. The CDR3 DNA reads as TGCGCCAGCAGCCCCGGGACAGCCATCAATCAGCCCCAGCATTTT.

This chain connects TRBV15 to TRBJ2-2; D uncertain. Germline-derived CDR1 and CDR2 are LNHNV and YYDKDF (reference sequence). The CDR3 is 13 residues long. The germline V and J ends were trimmed by 4 bases and 3 bases, with 6 bases remaining between them. Here the CDR3 DNA reads TGTGCCACCAGCATGAGATACACCGGGGAGCTGTTTTTT. This gives the protein CATSMRYTGELFF.

V usage is TRBV28 and J usage is TRBJ1-1; a weak D match, TRBD1 (6 bases). Germline assignment: CDR1 MDHEN and CDR2 SYDVKM. V was cut by 1 base and J by 5 bases, with 14 bases left in between. The CDR3 loop spans 15 amino acids. CDR3 coding DNA: TGTGCCAGCAGTTTATCAGGGGCGCGGGAAACTGAAGCTTTCTTT. It is translated as CASSLSGARETEAFF.

The J gene is TRBJ2-2, the V gene TRBV27; D is uncertain. Per germline, CDR1 MNHEY and CDR2 SMNVEV (reference sequence). Trimming pared 6 bases from V and 5 bases from J, leaving 4 bases between. The length of the CDR3 is 11 residues. The CDR3 nucleotides read TGTGCCAGCAGCGCAACCGGGGAGCTGTTTTTT. It translates to CASSATGELFF.

V gene TRBV7-7 combines with J gene TRBJ2-2, with 9 bases identical to TRBD1. CDR3 length equals 18 residues. Looked up from germline, CDR1 is SSHAT and CDR2 is FNYEAQ (reference sequence). J gave up 0 bases and V 4 bases, and 9 bases lay outside the gene matches. The CDR3 bases are TGTGCCAGCAGCTCCCGTCCCGGGACAGGGACGAACACCGGGGAGCTGTTTTTT. Amino acids: CASSSRPGTGTNTGELFF.

The J gene is TRBJ2-5, the V gene TRBV11-2; TRBD1 matches at 7 bases. This CDR3 region has 18 residues. Germline trimming cut 4 bases from V and 4 bases from J; bases unmatched to any gene: 18. Germline V lookup: CDR1 SGHAT, CDR2 FQNNGV. CDR3 sequence: CASSSLRGQPGRLETQYF. DNA of the CDR3: TGTGCCAGCAGCTCTCTGAGGGGACAGCCCGGGCGTCTAGAGACCCAGTACTTC.

This clone occurred once. The V gene is TRBV7-3, the J gene TRBJ2-1; D is uncertain. V was shortened by 1 base and J by 5 bases, with 9 bases between the two germline ends. CDR3 length: 14 amino acids. Germline CDR1 SGHTA, CDR2 FQGTGA. The CDR3 sequence: CASSLIAQNNEQFF. CDR3 nucleotide sequence: TGTGCCAGCAGCTTAATTGCCCAGAACAATGAGCAGTTCTTC.

The CDR3 is CASSRQDITGELFF. The CDR3 nucleotides read TGTGCCAGCAGTCGACAGGACATCACCGGGGAGCTGTTTTTT. This chain links TRBV28 with TRBJ2-2; tentative D call: TRBD1 (6 bases). This CDR3 contains 14 residues. Germline CDR1 is MDHEN and CDR2 is SYDVKM. With 5 bases removed from V and 4 bases from J, the gap between germline ends came to 11 bases. Full variable domain (outside the CDR3, taken from reference TRBV28 and TRBJ2-2): DVKVTQSSRYLVKRTGEKVFLECVQDMDHENMFWYRQDPGLGLRLIYFSYDVKMKEKGDIPEGYSVSREKKERFSLILESASTNQTSMYLCASSRQDITGELFFGEGSRLTVL.